A selection of T cell receptor beta chains follows, all from one sample in a study of OX40 agonist ivuxolimab in advanced cancers. Clones were sequenced by immunoSEQ multiplex PCR, and TCRdb holds only the in-frame ones, with some missing. The table records about 72,000 clones, approximately 92% of them present only once. This specimen consisted of CD4+ or CD8+ T cells sorted from blood, obtained in a trial of the OX40 agonist ivuxolimab. Receptors originate from an adult with an advanced solid tumor such as melanoma, head and neck, liver or kidney cancer. Both conserved end residues are part of each CDR3. A D gene is named only where the DNA matches it firmly. Size values are once, few and many counts, or a class for expanded clones, and some rows have none.

>NA|NA|TRBV28|TRBJ1-4
CASSLEGGAQKLFF
TGTGCCAGCAGTTTAGAAGGGGGGGCCCAAAAACTGTTTTTT
>TRBD2|NA|TRBV5-4|TRBJ2-7
CASSSSGTSSYEQYF
TGTGCCAGCAGTTCCTCCGGGACTAGCTCCTACGAGCAGTACTTC
>TRBD1|NA|TRBV19|TRBJ2-7
CASSGTGDHSYEQYF
TGTGCCAGTAGTGGGACAGGGGACCATTCCTACGAGCAGTACTTC
>NA|NA|TRBV28|TRBJ1-2
CASSWGRGTGYTF
TGTGCCAGCAGTTGGGGTCGGGGCACCGGCTACACCTTC
>NA|many|TRBV19|TRBJ2-3
CASSTLGGRGSTDTQYF
TGTGCCAGTAGTACCCTCGGGGGGCGGGGTTCCACAGATACGCAGTATTTT
>NA|once|TRBV6-5|TRBJ2-3
CASSYLPSGTDTQYF
TGTGCCAGCAGTTACTTACCGTCCGGCACAGATACGCAGTATTTT
>NA|NA|TRBV10-3|TRBJ2-1
CAIRRAGVDKDNEQFF
TGTGCCATCAGGCGAGCCGGGGTGGATAAGGATAATGAGCAGTTCTTC
>TRBD1|NA|TRBV19|TRBJ1-5
CASTRQGAGNQPQHF
TGTGCCAGTACCCGACAGGGGGCTGGGAATCAGCCCCAGCATTTT
>TRBD1|few|TRBV7-9|TRBJ1-6
CASSLTGQGISPLHF
TGTGCCAGCAGCTTAACGGGACAGGGGATTTCACCCCTCCACTTT
>NA|few|TRBV9|TRBJ2-7
CASSVDLGSYEQYF
TGTGCCAGCAGCGTAGATTTAGGGTCCTACGAGCAGTACTTC
>TRBD1|once|TRBV10-3|TRBJ1-3
CAISGGQGARNTIYF
TGTGCCATCAGTGGAGGGCAGGGGGCTCGAAACACCATATATTTT
>NA|NA|TRBV7-9|TRBJ2-5
CASRLGAVQETQYF
TGTGCCAGCAGGCTCGGGGCAGTTCAAGAGACCCAGTACTTC
>NA|NA|TRBV2|TRBJ2-6
CASSDSSGANVLTF
TGTGCCAGCAGTGACTCCTCTGGGGCCAACGTCCTGACTTTC
>TRBD1|NA|TRBV6-5|TRBJ1-5
CASSSGTGASPQHF
TGTGCCAGCAGTTCCGGGACAGGGGCTAGCCCCCAGCATTTT
>TRBD2|NA|TRBV7-9|TRBJ2-3
CASKERGYTDTQYF
TGTGCCAGCAAGGAGCGGGGGTACACAGATACGCAGTATTTT
>NA|NA|TRBV27|TRBJ2-1
CASRKGSPNNEQFF
TGTGCCAGCAGGAAAGGGTCTCCAAACAATGAGCAGTTCTTC
>NA|once|TRBV5-1|TRBJ1-6
CASSPWTGSDSPLHF
TGCGCCAGCAGCCCCTGGACTGGGAGCGACTCACCCCTCCACTTT
>NA|NA|TRBV7-9|TRBJ1-2
CASSLGRGGEDYTF
TGTGCCAGCAGCTTAGGTCGGGGGGGAGAGGACTACACCTTC
>TRBD2|NA|TRBV28|TRBJ2-7
CASRTSADYEQYF
TGTGCCAGCAGAACTAGCGCCGACTACGAGCAGTACTTC
>NA|NA|TRBV6-1|TRBJ2-3
CASSGNRVDTQYF
TGTGCCAGCAGTGGAAACAGGGTAGATACGCAGTATTTT
>TRBD2|NA|TRBV4-1|TRBJ2-1
CASSQATSGYYNEQFF
TGCGCCAGCAGCCAGGCCACTAGCGGCTACTACAATGAGCAGTTCTTC
>TRBD1|NA|TRBV10-3|TRBJ1-6
CAISGTGAANSPLHF
TGTGCCATCAGTGGGACAGGGGCGGCCAATTCACCCCTCCACTTT
>NA|NA|TRBV10-3|TRBJ2-6
CAISGQTAVSSGANVLTF
TGTGCCATCAGTGGTCAGACAGCTGTGAGCTCTGGGGCCAACGTCCTGACTTTC
>NA|NA|TRBV28|TRBJ1-1
CASDPNTNTEAFF
TGTGCCAGCGACCCAAACACGAACACTGAAGCTTTCTTT
>NA|NA|TRBV4-2|TRBJ1-1
CASSQDPQGGSGAEAFF
TGTGCCAGCAGCCAAGATCCACAGGGTGGGAGCGGTGCTGAAGCTTTCTTT
>NA|few|TRBV7-9|TRBJ1-3
CASSLEGSSGNTIYF
TGTGCCAGCAGCTTAGAGGGGAGCTCTGGAAACACCATATATTTT
>TRBD1|NA|TRBV28|TRBJ2-7
CASSSGQGYEQYF
TGTGCCAGCAGTTCGGGACAGGGCTACGAGCAGTACTTC
>NA|NA|TRBV5-4|TRBJ1-5
CASSSMYQPQHF
TGTGCCAGCAGCTCGATGTATCAGCCCCAGCATTTT
>NA|NA|TRBV2|TRBJ1-4
CASLQDRNNEKLFF
TGTGCCAGCCTACAGGACAGAAATAATGAAAAACTGTTTTTT
>NA|NA|TRBV6-6|TRBJ2-2
CASSYQGNTGELFF
TGTGCCAGCAGTTACCAGGGAAACACCGGGGAGCTGTTTTTT
>NA|NA|TRBV6-5|TRBJ2-7
CASSRTFYEQYF
TGTGCCAGCAGCCGGACCTTTTACGAGCAGTACTTC
>NA|few|TRBV10-2|TRBJ2-7
CASSEDSASYEQYF
TGCGCCAGCAGTGAAGACAGCGCTTCCTACGAGCAGTACTTC
>NA|NA|TRBV7-9|TRBJ1-3
CASSSLVGRGSGNTIYF
TGTGCCAGCAGCTCCCTCGTTGGCAGAGGCTCTGGAAACACCATATATTTT
>TRBD1|NA|TRBV10-1|TRBJ2-1
CASRRQGNDGEQFF
TGCGCCAGCAGAAGACAGGGGAATGACGGTGAGCAGTTCTTC
>NA|NA|TRBV29-1|TRBJ1-1
CSVGLLNTEAFF
TGCAGCGTTGGTCTGTTGAACACTGAAGCTTTCTTT
>NA|NA|TRBV5-1|TRBJ2-2
CASSVNTGELFF
TGCGCCAGCAGCGTGAACACCGGGGAGCTGTTTTTT
>TRBD2|NA|TRBV28|TRBJ2-3
CASSFPQRGGSTDTQYF
TGTGCCAGCAGTTTTCCCCAGCGGGGGGGGAGCACAGATACGCAGTATTTT
>TRBD1|NA|TRBV4-1|TRBJ2-1
CASSPVGTGGRYEQFF
TGCGCCAGCAGCCCTGTAGGGACAGGGGGCCGTTATGAGCAGTTCTTC
>NA|NA|TRBV5-6|TRBJ2-5
CASSLFSPIQETQYF
TGTGCCAGCAGCTTATTTTCGCCAATTCAAGAGACCCAGTACTTC
>NA|NA|TRBV19|TRBJ1-4
CASSTTRATNEKLFF
TGTGCCAGTAGTACTACCAGGGCGACTAATGAAAAACTGTTTTTT
>TRBD2|NA|TRBV6-1|TRBJ2-7
CATQGLAAWEQYF
TGTGCCACACAGGGACTAGCGGCTTGGGAGCAGTACTTC
>NA|NA|TRBV11-2|TRBJ2-3
CARWRWWVQSTDTQYF
TGTGCCAGATGGAGATGGTGGGTACAGAGCACAGATACGCAGTATTTT
>TRBD2|NA|TRBV6-1|TRBJ2-7
CASRALGGISYEQYF
TGTGCCAGCAGGGCCCTCGGGGGGATATCCTACGAGCAGTACTTC
>TRBD1|NA|TRBV28|TRBJ2-2
CASNRQGAGTGELFF
TGTGCCAGCAACCGACAGGGGGCGGGAACCGGGGAGCTGTTTTTT
>TRBD2|NA|TRBV5-6|TRBJ2-7
CASSWNSAGDTTHEQYF
TGTGCCAGCAGCTGGAACTCAGCGGGGGATACTACTCACGAGCAGTACTTC
>TRBD1|NA|TRBV25-1|TRBJ1-2
CASSEGQAFGYTF
TGTGCCAGCAGTGAAGGACAGGCCTTTGGCTACACCTTC
>TRBD2|NA|TRBV7-6|TRBJ2-1
CASSLASGGYNEQFF
TGTGCCAGCAGCTTAGCTAGCGGGGGGTACAATGAGCAGTTCTTC